Listed here are 32 T cell receptor beta chains from one sample, sequenced in a study of T cells in Graves' hyperthyroidism and ophthalmopathy. Using RNA transcripts as the source, TCR beta CDR3 regions were amplified. First-round RT-PCR with HTBI primers amplified the TCR CDR3 region. TCRdb used MiXCR to reprocess the multiplex PCR reads, holding one entry per CDR3 protein. The sample comprises more than 300,000 distinct CDR3 sequences, around 20% of which are singletons, and 40% rests with the top ten. Sequenced input: blood. These receptor sequences come from a man aged 18 to 30 with Graves' ophthalmopathy.

This clonotype was seen more than once but under ten times. The CDR3: CATQGSQDRLSSGNTIYF. The CDR3 nucleotides are TGTGCCACCCAGGGATCTCAGGACAGACTATCCTCTGGAAACACCATATATTTT. The chain combines TRBV2 with TRBJ1-3; D might be TRBD1 (6 bases). CDR1 SNHLY and CDR2 FYNNEI come from the germline V gene. This CDR3 is built from 18 residues. Trimming took 10 bases from V and 0 from J, leaving 25 bases between them.

The chain links TRBV4-2 to TRBJ1-5; D not certain. From germline, CDR1 is LGHNA and CDR2 YNFKEQ. This CDR3 comprises 15 residues. Trimming left V 4 bases short and J 4 bases short, with 14 bases between. The CDR3 nucleotides read TGTGCCAGCAGCCTCTCCTATGGATCTAATCAGCCCCAGCATTTT. This codes for CASSLSYGSNQPQHF.

In its sample, this clonotype was seen many times. V usage is TRBV2 and J usage is TRBJ2-3; TRBD2 matches at 9 bases. The germline gives CDR1 SNHLY, CDR2 FYNNEI. The CDR3 has 15 amino acids. V lost 5 bases to trimming and J lost 7 bases; unmatched junction nucleotides: 10. The CDR3 sequence: CASSPSGALRNTQYF. The CDR3, as DNA: TGTGCCAGCAGTCCTAGCGGGGCCCTCAGGAATACGCAGTATTTT. The whole variable domain, remainder taken from reference TRBV2 and TRBJ2-3, is EPEVTQTPSHQVTQMGQEVILRCVPISNHLYFYWYRQILGQKVEFLVSFYNNEISEKSEIFDDQFSVERPDGSNFTLKIRSTKLEDSAMYFCASSPSGALRNTQYFGPGTRLTVL.

This sequence joins TRBV6-1 and TRBJ1-6; tentative D call: TRBD1 (6 bases). This CDR3 spans 14 amino acids. CDR1 is MNHNS and CDR2 is SASEGT in the germline V gene. Deletions cut 1 base from V and 10 bases from J, with 11 bases between. The CDR3 DNA is TGTGCCAGCAGTGAAGTTCAGGGGAGGTCACCCCTCCACTTT. Protein sequence: CASSEVQGRSPLHF.

The chain uses TRBV24-1 and TRBJ1-4; possibly TRBD1 for D (5 bases). V lost 7 bases and J lost 8, with 19 bases in between. CDR1 is KGHDR, CDR2 SFDVKD, per germline. This CDR3 has 15 residues. CDR3 residues: CATRSRQWLGEKLFF. For the CDR3, the DNA is TGTGCCACCAGATCTCGACAGTGGCTAGGGGAAAAACTGTTTTTT.

This clonotype has at least ten counts. The chain combines TRBV12-3 or TRBV12-4 with TRBJ1-4; possible D gene TRBD1, 6 bases. This CDR3 has 14 residues. V dropped 2 bases and J dropped 7 bases, with 11 bases sitting between them. The DNA of the CDR3 is TGTGCCAGCAGTTTAAAAAGGGACACTGAAAAACTGTTTTTT. Protein sequence: CASSLKRDTEKLFF.

The V and J genes are TRBV5-1 and TRBJ1-6, with a tentative D call TRBD1 (6 bases). V lost 5 bases and J lost 5, with 14 bases in between. Germline loops: CDR1 SGHRS, CDR2 YFSETQ. The CDR3 runs 15 residues. The CDR3 is CASREGDVDNSPLHF. The CDR3 region has the DNA TGCGCCAGCAGAGAGGGGGACGTCGATAATTCACCCCTCCACTTT.

The V and J genes are TRBV27 and TRBJ1-5; tentatively, D is TRBD1 (6 bases). The length of the CDR3 is 15 residues. Trimming took off 4 bases at V and 4 bases at J, with 14 bases between the two ends. Germline V gene data show CDR1 as MNHEY and CDR2 as SMNVEV (reference sequence). As DNA, the CDR3 is TGTGCCAGCAGTTCCAATGGACAGTGGAATCAGCCCCAGCATTTT. Its translation: CASSSNGQWNQPQHF.

The rearrangement uses TRBV5-1 and TRBJ2-3; tentative D call: TRBD2 (7 bases). V was clipped by 0 bases and J by 2 bases, with 16 bases between them. This CDR3 has 17 residues. Germline V gene lookup returns CDR1 SGHRS and CDR2 YFSETQ. This CDR3 reads CASSLEGGAGDTDTQYF. The CDR3 DNA reads as TGCGCCAGCAGCTTGGAGGGGGGCGCGGGGGACACAGATACGCAGTATTTT.

J is TRBJ2-1 and V is TRBV5-1; no reliable D call. The CDR3 contains 19 residues. Deletions cut 0 bases from V and 0 bases from J, with 19 bases between. CDR1 SGHRS and CDR2 YFSETQ come from the germline V gene. CDR3 loop: CASSLGSTGYPSSYNEQFF. The CDR3, as DNA: TGCGCCAGCAGCTTGGGATCTACTGGGTACCCCTCCTCCTACAATGAGCAGTTCTTC.

This clonotype came up a few times. The CDR3 bases are TGTGCCAGTAGTGTCGCCTGGGGGGGGGCCCCTGATGAGCAGTTCTTC. It translates to CASSVAWGGAPDEQFF. The gene calls are TRBV19 and TRBJ2-1, with D possibly matching TRBD2 (7 bases). Trimming took off 5 bases at V and 8 bases at J, with 22 bases between the two ends. Germline loops: CDR1 LNHDA, CDR2 SQIVND (reference sequence). The CDR3 has 16 residues.

This clonotype was detected ten times or more. The chain links TRBV24-1 to TRBJ2-3, with D possibly matching TRBD1 (5 bases). Trimming stripped 7 bases from V and 0 bases from J, with 7 bases between. In germline, CDR1 is KGHDR, CDR2 SFDVKD. This CDR3 is built from 13 residues. The CDR3: CATSQGSTDTQYF. In nucleotides, the CDR3 is TGTGCCACCAGCCAGGGTAGCACAGATACGCAGTATTTT.

This clonotype has just a few counts. The chain carries TRBV29-1 and TRBJ1-6; TRBD1 is a possible D gene (6 bases). The CDR3 length is 13 residues. The V gene's germline CDR1 is SQVTM and CDR2 ANQGSEA. Trimming left V 6 bases short and J 6 bases short, with 12 bases between. The CDR3 is CSVRQDGNSPLHF. The CDR3 bases are TGCAGCGTCCGACAGGATGGTAATTCACCCCTCCACTTT.

This clonotype has just a few counts. J is TRBJ2-2 and V is TRBV4-2; D not certain. Looked up from germline, CDR1 is LGHNA and CDR2 is YNFKEQ. Trimming cost V 1 base and J 2 bases, with 11 bases left between them. The CDR3 consists of 16 residues. CDR3: CASSQASALNTGELFF. The CDR3 DNA reads as TGTGCCAGCAGCCAAGCTTCGGCCCTCAACACCGGGGAGCTGTTTTTT.

Many counts were recorded for this clonotype. The chain combines TRBV5-5 with TRBJ2-1, with D possibly matching TRBD2 (5 bases). There are 15 residues in the CDR3. CDR1 and CDR2 (germline): SGHKS, YYEKEE (reference sequence). V was cut by 4 bases and J by 0 bases, with 11 bases left in between. CDR3 nucleotide sequence: TGTGCCAGCAGCCCCGGACTGATCTCCTACAATGAGCAGTTCTTC. It yields the protein CASSPGLISYNEQFF.

This clonotype came up a few times. The chain is built from TRBV9 and TRBJ2-6; 8 bases line up with TRBD1. With 0 bases clipped from V and 6 bases from J, the junction kept 8 bases outside the gene matches. From germline, CDR1 is SGDLS and CDR2 YYNGEE. The CDR3 has 17 amino acids. Here the CDR3 DNA reads TGTGCCAGCAGCGTAGATGGCGGGACAGGTGTGGCCAACGTCCTGACTTTC. Translated, it gives CASSVDGGTGVANVLTF.

This clonotype was detected ten times or more. This chain joins TRBV18 and TRBJ1-2; D is possibly TRBD1 (6 bases). Germline V lookup: CDR1 KGHSH, CDR2 LQKENI. The CDR3 is 15 amino acids. V lost 3 bases to trimming and J lost 1 base, with 12 bases between them. The CDR3, as DNA: TGTGCCAGCTCACCTCAGAAGGACAGTAACTATGGCTACACCTTC. Its protein is CASSPQKDSNYGYTF.

A few counts support this clonotype. The chain has TRBV15 and TRBJ1-4; weak D call: TRBD1 (5 bases). The CDR3 contains 15 residues. Germline V gene lookup returns CDR1 LNHNV and CDR2 YYDKDF (reference sequence). Trimming stripped 0 bases from V and 7 bases from J, with 12 bases between. CDR3 DNA sequence: TGTGCCACCAGCAGAGATTTGGGGAGGGGTGAAAAACTGTTTTTT. Translation: CATSRDLGRGEKLFF.

The chain couples TRBV18 to TRBJ2-3; D is unclear. The germline V gene encodes CDR1 KGHSH and CDR2 LQKENI. Trimming removed 4 bases from V and 8 bases from J, with 13 bases in between. The CDR3 is made up of 13 amino acids. The CDR3 loop is CASSREVRTTQYF. CDR3 coding DNA: TGTGCCAGCTCACGCGAGGTGAGGACTACGCAGTATTTT.

This clonotype has a count of ten or more. The rearrangement links TRBV5-1 to TRBJ2-1; unclear D gene. Germline CDR1 reads SGHRS; CDR2 reads YFSETQ. This CDR3 contains 15 residues. Trimming cost V 5 bases and J 0 bases, with 12 bases left between them. CDR3 region: CASRSGSSSYNEQFF. CDR3 bases: TGCGCCAGCAGGTCGGGTTCGAGCTCCTACAATGAGCAGTTCTTC. The full variable domain, completed using reference TRBV5-1 and TRBJ2-1, is KAGVTQTPRYLIKTRGQQVTLSCSPISGHRSVSWYQQTPGQGLQFLFEYFSETQRNKGNFPGRFSGRQFSNSRSEMNVSTLELGDSALYLCASRSGSSSYNEQFFGPGTRLTVL.

This clonotype was seen a few times. The chain carries TRBV4-2 and TRBJ2-3; D remains unclear. Trimming cost V 3 bases and J 4 bases, with 11 bases left between them. CDR1 and CDR2 from the germline V gene are LGHNA and YNFKEQ. The CDR3 totals 14 residues. The chain's CDR3 is CASSQAGHADTQYF. The CDR3 DNA reads TGTGCCAGCAGCCAGGCAGGTCATGCAGATACGCAGTATTTT.

V is TRBV6-5 and J is TRBJ1-5; maybe TRBD1 (6 bases). In germline, CDR1 is MNHEY, CDR2 SVGAGI. The V end was cut by 2 bases, the J end by 5 bases, with 13 bases between. The CDR3 length is 15 residues. CDR3 DNA: TGTGCCAGCAGTTACAGGACAGAAGACTATCAGCCCCAGCATTTT. Translated: CASSYRTEDYQPQHF.

In this sample, this clonotype turned up many times. The CDR3 protein is CASSLGQGDHGYTF. The CDR3 DNA reads TGTGCCAGCAGCTTAGGGCAGGGGGATCATGGCTACACCTTC. The chain combines TRBV7-9 with TRBJ1-2, with TRBD1 matching over 7 bases. Germline V gene sequence: CDR1 SEHNR, CDR2 FQNEAQ (reference sequence). The V gene end was trimmed by 1 base and the J gene end by 6 bases; junction bases not matched to a gene: 5. There are 14 residues in the CDR3.

In this sample, this clonotype turned up a few times. V is TRBV12-3 or TRBV12-4 and J is TRBJ2-7; 7 bases map to TRBD1. This CDR3 comprises 14 residues. The trim removed 3 bases at V and 2 bases at J, leaving 4 bases unmatched. DNA of the CDR3: TGTGCCAGCAGTTTGGGACAGACAACCTACGAGCAGTACTTC. It translates to CASSLGQTTYEQYF.

This clonotype was detected ten times or more. The chain joins TRBV27 to TRBJ2-3; 15 positions agree with TRBD2. CDR1 is MNHEY and CDR2 is SMNVEV in the germline V gene (reference sequence). After removal of 6 bases from V and 4 bases from J, the junction contained 5 bases not matched to a gene. The CDR3 runs to 16 residues. CDR3 residues: CASRGLAGGIADTQYF. For the CDR3, the DNA is TGTGCCAGCAGGGGACTAGCGGGGGGTATCGCAGATACGCAGTATTTT.

The V and J genes are TRBV9 and TRBJ2-1; D gene ambiguous. CDR3 length: 11 residues. In germline, CDR1 is SGDLS, CDR2 YYNGEE. Deletions cut 4 bases from V and 5 bases from J, with 4 bases between. Written as DNA, the CDR3 is TGTGCCAGCAGCAAGAACAATGAGCAGTTCTTC. Encoded protein: CASSKNNEQFF.

This chain joins TRBV6-2 or TRBV6-3 and TRBJ2-1; D is possibly TRBD2 (5 bases). The CDR3 totals 14 residues. The germline V and J ends were trimmed by 2 bases and 0 bases, with 5 bases remaining between them. CDR1 is MNHEY and CDR2 is SVGEGT in the germline V gene. The CDR3 DNA follows: TGTGCCAGCAGTTACCGGGACTCCTACAATGAGCAGTTCTTC. This codes for CASSYRDSYNEQFF.

Many counts were recorded for this clonotype. The rearrangement links TRBV7-3 to TRBJ2-3; 9 nucleotides match TRBD2. This CDR3 contains 14 residues. CDR1 and CDR2 from the germline V gene are SGHTA and FQGTGA. After removal of 5 bases from V and 8 bases from J, the junction contained 8 bases not matched to a gene. CDR3 region: CASSPTSGLGTQYF. CDR3 DNA: TGTGCCAGCAGCCCGACTAGCGGCCTCGGTACGCAGTATTTT.

V usage is TRBV4-1 and J usage is TRBJ2-2; D is unclear. Per germline, CDR1 MGHRA and CDR2 YSYEKL. The CDR3 extends over 16 amino acids. The ends were cut back, 0 bases at V and 2 bases at J, with 10 bases in the middle. DNA for the CDR3: TGCGCCAGCAGCCAAGAGGTCACGGTCAACACCGGGGAGCTGTTTTTT. Translated, it gives CASSQEVTVNTGELFF.

This clonotype showed up many times. The rearrangement links TRBV12-3 or TRBV12-4 to TRBJ2-7; 8 positions match TRBD2. The V segment lost 5 bases and the J segment 7 bases; nucleotides outside the gene matches: 13. The CDR3 spans 15 residues. The CDR3 nucleotides read TGTGCCAGCAGTCCCCGGGGGGGGGACCTAGGGGAGCAGTACTTC. Translation: CASSPRGGDLGEQYF.

This rearrangement joins TRBV20-1 to TRBJ2-3; D may match TRBD1 or TRBD2 (6 bases each). Trimming shortened V by 8 bases and J by 3 bases, and 15 bases separated the two germline ends. This CDR3 spans 13 amino acids. Germline CDR1 and CDR2: DFQATT and SNEGSKA (reference sequence). The CDR3 DNA follows: TGCAGTTGGTCACGGAGGGGGACAGATACGCAGTATTTT. Protein: CSWSRRGTDTQYF.

A few counts support this clonotype. V gene TRBV7-9 combines with J gene TRBJ2-7, with D uncertain. The germline V gene encodes CDR1 SEHNR and CDR2 FQNEAQ (reference sequence). CDR3 length: 14 residues. V lost 6 bases to trimming and J lost 5 bases, with 17 bases between them. In nucleotides, the CDR3 is TGTGCCAGCAGTCTCAACCACGTCACGAACGAGCAGTACTTC. This gives the protein CASSLNHVTNEQYF.